This is a list of T cell receptor beta chains from one sample in a study of T cells after yellow fever vaccination. One entry per CDR3 protein results from TCRdb running MiXCR on the 5' RACE reads. The data hold under 200,000 distinct CDR3 sequences, with more than 5.5% observed a single time. The sequencing used CD4+ T cells sorted from PBMCs, collected less than 6 days after the first yellow fever vaccination. Receptors were obtained from a man between 18 and 29 years old who received the YFV17D yellow fever vaccine. Each CDR3 is given with its conserved first and last residue. A D gene is named only where the DNA matches it firmly. Only part of the rows carry a size: once, few, many, or a class if the clone is expanded.

cdr3_nt: TGCGCCAGCAGCTTTGGGGGGGCCTCCACCTACGAGCAGTACTTC
cdr3_aa: CASSFGGASTYEQYF
j_call: TRBJ2-7
clone_size: many
d_call: -
v_call: TRBV5-1

cdr3_nt: TGTGCCAGCAGCTTAGCGGGGCGAGCGGGTGAGCAGTTCTTC
cdr3_aa: CASSLAGRAGEQFF
j_call: TRBJ2-1
clone_size: few
d_call: -
v_call: TRBV7-3

cdr3_nt: TGTGCCAGCAGCTTAGCCGTGCAAAACAATGAGCAGTTCTTC
cdr3_aa: CASSLAVQNNEQFF
j_call: TRBJ2-1
clone_size: many
d_call: -
v_call: TRBV11-1

cdr3_nt: TGTGCCAGCACCCGGGTACCCGTTAGCACAGATACGCAGTATTTT
cdr3_aa: CASTRVPVSTDTQYF
j_call: TRBJ2-3
clone_size: many
d_call: -
v_call: TRBV6-2/TRBV6-3

cdr3_nt: TGTGCCAGCAGCTTAGCCTTGGCGCGGGGGGTACTAGCCAAAAACATTCAGTACTTC
cdr3_aa: CASSLALARGVLAKNIQYF
j_call: TRBJ2-4
clone_size: many
d_call: TRBD2
v_call: TRBV7-2

cdr3_nt: TGCAGTGCTATAGGACGGACGAGCACCGGGGAGCTGTTTTTT
cdr3_aa: CSAIGRTSTGELFF
j_call: TRBJ2-2
clone_size: few
d_call: -
v_call: TRBV20-1

cdr3_nt: TGCAGCGTGGGACACTCGATGGGACTGTTTTTT
cdr3_aa: CSVGHSMGLFF
j_call: TRBJ1-4
clone_size: many
d_call: -
v_call: TRBV29-1

cdr3_nt: TGTGCCAGCAGCATCACAGGATATGGCTACACCTTC
cdr3_aa: CASSITGYGYTF
j_call: TRBJ1-2
clone_size: many
d_call: -
v_call: TRBV7-9

cdr3_nt: TGCGCCAGCGGTCTGGGGGGGCCGCGCACAGATACGCAGTATTTT
cdr3_aa: CASGLGGPRTDTQYF
j_call: TRBJ2-3
clone_size: many
d_call: -
v_call: TRBV5-1

cdr3_nt: TGTGCCAGCAGCCTCTTCGGGGGAAGTGAGCAGTTCTTC
cdr3_aa: CASSLFGGSEQFF
j_call: TRBJ2-1
clone_size: many
d_call: -
v_call: TRBV12-3/TRBV12-4

cdr3_nt: TGTGCCAGCAGTTTATCCCGCAACAGGCGGAGCTACACCTTC
cdr3_aa: CASSLSRNRRSYTF
j_call: TRBJ1-2
clone_size: -
d_call: -
v_call: TRBV27

cdr3_nt: TGTGCCAGCAGCTTACGAGCGGGGGGAGAGCAGTACTTC
cdr3_aa: CASSLRAGGEQYF
j_call: TRBJ2-7
clone_size: few
d_call: TRBD2
v_call: TRBV7-2